This T cell receptor beta chain was found in a study of T cells after yellow fever vaccination. Study-wide findings and caveats: Abundant clonotypes (contaminants from the bulk population) could be present in FACS-sorted repertoires. Clonotypes found in both CD4 and CD8 compartments made up a small share. Detected again after the booster were most primary-vaccination clones, at almost 97% CD4 and 88% CD8.

The table lists this clonotype with many counts. Its specificity is unknown. Universal primer sites and UMIs were introduced during 5'RACE template-switching synthesis of TCR cDNA. Via MiXCR, TCRdb re-called the 5' RACE reads, giving one row per CDR3 protein. The sample yields roughly 400,000 distinct CDR3 sequences, 18% seen once. Trimming removed 5 bases from V and 8 bases from J, with 12 bases in between. The CDR3 is 12 residues long. CDR1 is MNHEY, CDR2 SMNVEV, per germline (reference sequence). The rearrangement links TRBV27 to TRBJ1-2; weak D call: TRBD1 (6 bases). This TCR was sampled from a man aged 18 to 29 who received the YFV17D yellow fever vaccine. The sequencing used PBMCs, collected before the yellow fever booster vaccination. In nucleotides, the CDR3 is TGTGCCAGCAGTCCTACAGGGAGAGGCTACACCTTC. Translating gives CASSPTGRGYTF.